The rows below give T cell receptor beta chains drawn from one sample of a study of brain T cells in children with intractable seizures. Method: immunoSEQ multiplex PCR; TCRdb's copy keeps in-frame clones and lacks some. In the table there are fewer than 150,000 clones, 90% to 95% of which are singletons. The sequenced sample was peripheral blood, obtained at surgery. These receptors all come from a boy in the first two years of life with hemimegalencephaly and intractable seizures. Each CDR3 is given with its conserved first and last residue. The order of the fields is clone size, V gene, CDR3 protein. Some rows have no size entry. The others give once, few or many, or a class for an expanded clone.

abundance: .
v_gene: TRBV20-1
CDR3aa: CSAAGVYEQYF

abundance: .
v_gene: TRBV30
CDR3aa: CAWTVRTEAFF

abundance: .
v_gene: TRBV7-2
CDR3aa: CASSSGTSVVTDTQYF

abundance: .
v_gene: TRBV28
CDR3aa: CASSPGTIANYGYTF

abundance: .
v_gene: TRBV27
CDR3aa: CASSNPGDQPQHF

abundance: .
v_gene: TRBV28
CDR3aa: CASSSPPGAGGNGYTF

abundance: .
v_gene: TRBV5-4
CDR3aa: CASSLPQGTLYGYTF

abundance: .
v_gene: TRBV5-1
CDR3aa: CASSPPSTDTQYF

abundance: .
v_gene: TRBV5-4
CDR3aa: CASLVGTYNEQFF

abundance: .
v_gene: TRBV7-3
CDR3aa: CASSSPWGSQGAFSDTQYF

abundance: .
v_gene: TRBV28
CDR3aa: CASSFLPGRPQTNQPQHF

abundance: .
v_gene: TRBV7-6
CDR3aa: CASSLGPRSGAPYEQYF

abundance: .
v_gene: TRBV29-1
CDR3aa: CSVFFREDTEAFF

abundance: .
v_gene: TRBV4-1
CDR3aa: CASSQADRGIDTQYF

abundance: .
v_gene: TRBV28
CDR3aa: CASNSGVPGYTF

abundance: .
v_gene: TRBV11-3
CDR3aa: CASSLDPLAKNIQYF

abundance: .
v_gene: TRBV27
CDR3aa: CASSPLQEYLRAYEQYF

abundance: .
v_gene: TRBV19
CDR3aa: CASSRPANQPQHF

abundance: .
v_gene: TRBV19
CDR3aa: CASSIGRQRGPLNTEAFF

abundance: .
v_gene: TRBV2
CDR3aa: CASSLDRLIAYEQYF

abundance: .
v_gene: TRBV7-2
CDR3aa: CASSQRDPTNTGELFF

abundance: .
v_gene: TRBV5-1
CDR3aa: CASSLDEGAVTEAFF

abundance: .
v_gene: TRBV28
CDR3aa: CASSLGGDGSNEKLFF

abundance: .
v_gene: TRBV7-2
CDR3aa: CASTGGAGDTQYF

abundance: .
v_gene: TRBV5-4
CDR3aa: CASSLATGGGNTIYF

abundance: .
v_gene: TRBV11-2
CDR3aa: CASSSSDRGTDTQYF

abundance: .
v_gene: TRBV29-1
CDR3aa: CSAAGQGDYYEQYF

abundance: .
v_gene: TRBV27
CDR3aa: CASCPRGAYNSPLHF

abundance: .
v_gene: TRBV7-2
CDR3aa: CASSLGSRFSGNTIYF

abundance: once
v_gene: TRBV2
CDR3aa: CARDRRADTQYF

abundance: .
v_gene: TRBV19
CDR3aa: CASSKYLLRQETQYF

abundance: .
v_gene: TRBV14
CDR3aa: CASSQTITGIPYGYTF